This TCR beta chain was captured by sequencing in a study of T cell responses to AZD1222 COVID-19 vaccine. As for the study in general: Doses given second, at about 4 or about 12 weeks, were pooled.

The table came from immunoSEQ multiplex PCR; TCRdb's copy has only in-frame clones and leaves some out. The sample contains some 130,000 clones, 90% to 95% of which appear only once. The CDR3 has 14 residues. V was pared by 7 bases and J by 0 bases, with 13 bases between. Germline V CDR1 and CDR2: SQVTM, ANQGSEA. Notes on the study in general: The study found vaccine-associated CD4 TCRs spanning spike, dominant at 160-218 and 743-854. The peak T cell response came first, and repertoires were sampled only after it.

On this clone itself: What it binds is unknown.

This receptor was taken from an adult in good health. The chain uses TRBV29-1 and TRBJ1-5; no clear D. The sequencing used peripheral blood, collected on day 0 of AZD1222 vaccination. This chain's CDR3 is CSGYGVNSNQPQHF. The CDR3, as DNA: TGCAGCGGATACGGGGTTAATAGCAATCAGCCCCAGCATTTT.